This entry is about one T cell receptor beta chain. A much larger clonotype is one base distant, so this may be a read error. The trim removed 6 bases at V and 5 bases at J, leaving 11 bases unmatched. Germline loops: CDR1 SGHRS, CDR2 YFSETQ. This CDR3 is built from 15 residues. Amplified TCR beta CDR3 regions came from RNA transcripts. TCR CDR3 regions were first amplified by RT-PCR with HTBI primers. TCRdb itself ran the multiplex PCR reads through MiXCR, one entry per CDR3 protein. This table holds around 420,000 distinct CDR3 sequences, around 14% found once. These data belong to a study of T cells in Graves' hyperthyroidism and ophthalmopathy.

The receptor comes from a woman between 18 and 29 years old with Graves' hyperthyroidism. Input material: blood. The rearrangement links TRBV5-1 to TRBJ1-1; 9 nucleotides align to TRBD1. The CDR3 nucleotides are TGCGCCAGCAACTTACAGGGGGCGATTGAAACTGAAGCTTTCTTT. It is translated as CASNLQGAIETEAFF.